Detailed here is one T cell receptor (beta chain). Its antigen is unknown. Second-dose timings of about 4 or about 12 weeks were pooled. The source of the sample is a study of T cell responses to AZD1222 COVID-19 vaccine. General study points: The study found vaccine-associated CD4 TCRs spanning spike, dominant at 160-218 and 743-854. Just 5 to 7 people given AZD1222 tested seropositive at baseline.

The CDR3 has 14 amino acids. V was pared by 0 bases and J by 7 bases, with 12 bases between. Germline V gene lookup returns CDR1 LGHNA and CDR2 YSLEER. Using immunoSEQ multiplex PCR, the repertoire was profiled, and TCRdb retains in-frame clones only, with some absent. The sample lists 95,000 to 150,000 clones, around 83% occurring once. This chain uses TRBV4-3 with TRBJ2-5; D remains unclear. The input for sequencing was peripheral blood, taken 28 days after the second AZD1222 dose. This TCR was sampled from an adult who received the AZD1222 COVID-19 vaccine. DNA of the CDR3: TGCGCCAGCAGCCAAGATACGGCTGCCAGGACCCAGTACTTC. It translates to CASSQDTAARTQYF.